This TCR beta chain was captured in a study of blood T cell repertoires in COVID-19. Study summary: Acute and convalescent COVID-19 specimens originated in the United States, Italy and Spain.

Germline V CDR1 and CDR2: KGHSH, LQKENI. The CDR3 totals 16 residues. The V end lost 2 bases, the J end lost 8 bases, and 20 bases lay between the germline ends. The authors' processing: Counts of nucleated cells, estimated from reference gene primer amplification, were obtained. Produced via immunoSEQ multiplex PCR; TCRdb's table is partial and in-frame only. That table is the source of V, J and clone size, and D and trimming were worked out from the DNA. This table holds roughly 130,000 clones, under 95% found once. The material sequenced was peripheral blood. The chain employs TRBV18 and TRBJ2-3, with D maybe TRBD2 (5 bases). This TCR came from a man in his sixties with COVID-19, enrolled during active disease. The DNA of the CDR3 is TGTGCCAGCTCACCAGCTTCAGCAGGAGGCTTTGTTACGCAGTATTTT. It codes for CASSPASAGGFVTQYF.